What follows are 18 T cell receptor beta chains derived from one specimen sequenced in a study of response to subunit inactivated influenza vaccine. TCRdb independently ran MiXCR on the RT-PCR reads; one entry per CDR3 protein. Among around 650,000 distinct CDR3 sequences listed, 15% to 18% were seen once. The starting material was PBMCs from blood, obtained 11 to 12 days after vaccination. The receptors originated from a man between 45 and 60 years old who received an inactivated influenza vaccine.

The gene calls are TRBV7-2 and TRBJ2-7; tentatively, D is TRBD2 (6 bases). The CDR3 has 14 residues. CDR1 and CDR2 from the germline V gene are SGHTA and FQGNSA. Trimming left V 5 bases short and J 2 bases short, with 13 bases between. The DNA for the CDR3 is TGTGCCAGCAGCCCCGTTTGGGGGGCCTACGAGCAGTACTTC. Translating it yields CASSPVWGAYEQYF.

V usage is TRBV29-1 and J usage is TRBJ2-2, with TRBD1 matching 7 bases. V was clipped by 6 bases and J by 8 bases; unmatched bases: 6. CDR1 and CDR2 from the germline V gene are SQVTM and ANQGSEA. This CDR3 spans 12 amino acids. In DNA form, the CDR3 reads TGCAGCGTCCATAGGGGGCCAGGGGAGCTGTTTTTT. It encodes CSVHRGPGELFF.

This clonotype was seen ten or more times. This sequence joins TRBV11-2 and TRBJ1-1, with D possibly TRBD1 on 5 matching bases. Per the germline V gene, CDR1 is SGHAT and CDR2 is FQNNGV. The CDR3 loop spans 13 amino acids. Trimming took off 8 bases at V and 0 bases at J, with 10 bases between the two ends. CDR3 sequence (DNA): TGTGCCAGCGGGGACGGATTGAACACTGAAGCTTTCTTT. This encodes CASGDGLNTEAFF.

This clonotype was detected only a few times. The V call is TRBV20-1, the J call TRBJ2-2; no clear D. V dropped 3 bases and J dropped 1 base, with 12 bases sitting between them. This CDR3 spans 15 amino acids. In germline, CDR1 is DFQATT, CDR2 SNEGSKA (reference sequence). Written as DNA, the CDR3 is TGCAGTGCTAGGGCTTCGTCTTGGAACACCGGGGAGCTGTTTTTT. Amino acids: CSARASSWNTGELFF.

The J gene is TRBJ2-4, the V gene TRBV28; D perhaps matches TRBD1 (5 bases). Per the germline V gene, CDR1 is MDHEN and CDR2 is SYDVKM. V shed 9 bases and J shed 0 bases, with 9 bases lying between them. The CDR3 extends over 13 amino acids. CDR3 sequence: CASRRGAKNIQYF. The CDR3 DNA follows: TGTGCCAGTAGAAGGGGAGCCAAAAACATTCAGTACTTC.

This clonotype appeared many times. CDR3 residues: CASTQDARGTQPQHF. As DNA, the CDR3 is TGTGCCAGCACCCAAGACGCCAGGGGCACCCAGCCCCAGCATTTT. The genes are TRBV12-3 or TRBV12-4 and TRBJ1-5, with a possible D match to TRBD1 (6 bases). The V gene lost 7 bases and the J gene lost 7 bases, with 20 bases spanning the gap. The CDR3 totals 15 residues.

This clonotype was counted only a few times. The chain uses TRBV12-3 or TRBV12-4 and TRBJ1-5, with D uncertain. Trimming pared 6 bases from V and 4 bases from J, leaving 10 bases between. The CDR3 is 13 residues long. The CDR3 sequence is CASSETRNQPQHF. The CDR3 region has the DNA TGTGCCAGCAGCGAAACGAGGAATCAGCCCCAGCATTTT.

The sample holds a few counts of this clonotype. The chain carries TRBV6-7 and TRBJ2-7; a possible D gene is TRBD2 (5 bases). TRBV6-7 is an open reading frame whose function is uncertain. V lost 2 bases, J lost 1 base, and 12 bases lay in between. This CDR3 comprises 15 residues. CDR3 sequence reads: CASSYPGLDSYEQYF. In nucleotides, the CDR3 is TGTGCCAGCAGTTACCCCGGACTGGATTCCTACGAGCAGTACTTC.

This clonotype has at least ten counts. The J gene is TRBJ1-4, the V gene TRBV28, with D perhaps TRBD1 (6 bases). Trimming shortened V by 2 bases and J by 8 bases, and 21 bases separated the two germline ends. CDR1 is MDHEN and CDR2 is SYDVKM in the germline V gene. The CDR3 runs to 17 residues. The CDR3, as DNA: TGTGCCAGCAGTTTAGGGCAGGGGACGAATACGTGGGAAAAACTGTTTTTT. Amino acid sequence: CASSLGQGTNTWEKLFF.

This rearrangement joins TRBV4-1 to TRBJ2-7; tentative D call: TRBD1 (5 bases). The V and J ends lost 5 bases and 2 bases respectively, with 16 bases between them. The CDR3 contains 15 residues. Germline V gives CDR1 MGHRA, CDR2 YSYEKL. This CDR3 reads CASSSTVPSPYEQYF. CDR3 DNA sequence: TGCGCCAGCAGCTCGACAGTACCCTCGCCCTACGAGCAGTACTTC.

This clonotype occurred a few times. V and J are TRBV5-1 and TRBJ2-3; the D gene is possibly TRBD2 (5 bases). V was trimmed by 4 bases and J by 2 bases, leaving 14 bases between them. This CDR3 has 15 residues. CDR1 and CDR2 (germline): SGHRS, YFSETQ. The CDR3 nucleotides read TGCGCCAGCAGCCACGACTACCCCGACACAGATACGCAGTATTTT. Translating it yields CASSHDYPDTDTQYF.

V is TRBV28 and J is TRBJ1-5; 7 bases agree with TRBD1. The CDR3 runs 15 residues. The ends lost 6 bases at V and 0 bases at J; junction bases unmatched: 5. Germline V gene data show CDR1 as MDHEN and CDR2 as SYDVKM. CDR3 amino acids: CASRRQGFSNQPQHF. CDR3 nucleotides: TGTGCCAGCAGGAGACAGGGCTTTAGCAATCAGCCCCAGCATTTT.

The chain carries TRBV4-1 and TRBJ2-3, with D perhaps given as TRBD1 or TRBD2 (5 bases each). Trimming cost V 1 base and J 0 bases, with 8 bases left between them. The CDR3 runs 15 residues. The germline V gene has CDR1 MGHRA and CDR2 YSYEKL. The CDR3 protein is CASSQGGYSTDTQYF. The CDR3, as DNA: TGCGCCAGCAGCCAAGGGGGGTACAGCACAGATACGCAGTATTTT.

V is TRBV10-3 and J is TRBJ2-6, with 7 bases lining up with TRBD2. The V segment lost 8 bases and the J segment 0 bases; nucleotides outside the gene matches: 4. Germline V gene sequence: CDR1 ENHRY, CDR2 SYGVKD. The CDR3 loop spans 15 amino acids. CDR3 sequence reads: CAIRGGLSGANVLTF. DNA for the CDR3: TGTGCCATCCGCGGGGGACTCTCTGGGGCCAACGTCCTGACTTTC.

This clonotype appeared many times. V is TRBV4-3 and J is TRBJ2-2; possible D gene TRBD2, 5 bases. V shed 1 base and J shed 5 bases, with 8 bases lying between them. This CDR3 contains 14 residues. Germline-derived CDR1 and CDR2 are LGHNA and YSLEER. The CDR3 bases are TGCGCCAGCAGCCAAGGAGGGCAAACCGGGGAGCTGTTTTTT. Protein: CASSQGGQTGELFF.

The V and J genes are TRBV3-1 and TRBJ2-2, with 8 nucleotides matching TRBD1. The junction had 14 bases not matched to a gene; V was cut back by 11 bases and J by 6 bases. Per the germline V gene, CDR1 is LGHDT and CDR2 is YNNKEL (reference sequence). The CDR3 is made up of 15 amino acids. The CDR3 here is CACTRTGFVAGELFF. Written as DNA, the CDR3 is TGTGCCTGCACCCGGACAGGGTTCGTTGCCGGGGAGCTGTTTTTT.

This clonotype was picked up a small number of times. This chain links TRBV24-1 with TRBJ2-1; D not certain. V was clipped by 6 bases and J by 6 bases, with 5 bases between them. From germline, CDR1 is KGHDR and CDR2 SFDVKD. The CDR3 covers 11 residues. CDR3 sequence: CATSNLNEQFF. As DNA, the CDR3 is TGTGCCACCAGTAACCTCAATGAGCAGTTCTTC.

The J gene is TRBJ2-7, the V gene TRBV5-1; 7 bases are a match to TRBD2. Trimming took 0 bases from V and 2 from J; bases not matched to a gene: 5. The CDR3 length is 15 residues. CDR1 is SGHRS, CDR2 YFSETQ, per germline. Here the CDR3 reads CASSLAWGGTYEQYF. The CDR3, as DNA: TGCGCCAGCAGCTTGGCATGGGGGGGGACCTACGAGCAGTACTTC.